A selection of T cell receptor beta chains follows, all from one sample in a study of breast tumors, draining lymph nodes, adjacent tissues. TCRdb re-derived calls from the multiplex PCR reads in MiXCR, one entry per CDR3 protein. The sample records some 100,000 distinct CDR3 sequences, 20% to 25% being singletons. What was sequenced was axillary lymph node tissue. Source of these receptors: a female donor with breast cancer. Some clones in this sample may be carry-over from other donors' samples. CDR3s include the opening cysteine and the closing phenylalanine or tryptophan. Fields, in order: D gene, clone size, J gene, V gene, CDR3 protein, CDR3 DNA. The D gene is left open where the match is weak. Rows give clone size only sometimes, using once, few, many, or a class for an expanded clone.

>TRBD1|few|TRBJ2-3|TRBV19
CASSPSGAYRGSSTDTQYF
TGTGCCAGTAGTCCCAGTGGGGCCTACAGGGGCTCTAGCACAGATACGCAGTATTTT
>TRBD1|many|TRBJ1-2|TRBV2
CASRGTGLETNYGYTF
TGTGCCAGCAGGGGGACAGGCTTAGAAACTAACTATGGCTACACCTTC
>TRBD2|.|TRBJ2-1|TRBV20-1
CSATGTSGVTDEQFF
TGCAGTGCTACCGGGACTAGCGGGGTTACGGATGAGCAGTTCTTC
>TRBD2|many|TRBJ2-3|TRBV20-1
CSARFLAVDTQYF
TGCAGTGCTAGATTTCTAGCGGTAGATACGCAGTATTTT
>TRBD2|many|TRBJ2-1|TRBV2
CASSESWAGGLENEQFF
TGTGCCAGCAGTGAATCTTGGGCGGGGGGGCTGGAGAATGAGCAGTTCTTC
>.|.|TRBJ1-1|TRBV6-5
CASSYSKDTEAFF
TGTGCCAGCAGTTACTCGAAGGATACTGAAGCTTTCTTT
>.|many|TRBJ2-2|TRBV7-9
CASSRAGVGGELFF
TGTGCCAGCAGTCGCGCAGGGGTCGGGGGGGAGCTGTTTTTT
>.|many|TRBJ2-7|TRBV2
CASRKQDYEQYF
TGTGCCAGCAGGAAACAAGACTACGAGCAGTACTTC
>.|many|TRBJ2-7|TRBV11-2
CASSLVHGGDYEQYF
TGTGCCAGCAGCTTAGTTCATGGCGGGGATTACGAGCAGTACTTC
>TRBD1|few|TRBJ1-2|TRBV27
CASSLIGGLRDYGYTF
TGTGCCAGCAGCTTAATAGGGGGCCTCAGGGACTATGGCTACACCTTC
>TRBD2|many|TRBJ2-1|TRBV29-1
CSVGLAGGLTQFF
TGCAGCGTCGGGCTAGCGGGGGGCCTTACGCAGTTCTTC
>.|many|TRBJ2-5|TRBV6-5
CASSPRRARVKETQYF
TGTGCCAGCAGTCCACGGCGGGCCAGGGTAAAAGAGACCCAGTACTTC
>TRBD1|many|TRBJ1-4|TRBV9
CASSVHTGEGKLFF
TGTGCCAGCAGCGTACATACAGGGGAAGGAAAACTGTTTTTT
>TRBD1|.|TRBJ2-2|TRBV20-1
CSAAGTGAGELFF
TGCAGTGCGGCCGGGACAGGGGCCGGGGAGCTGTTTTTT
>.|many|TRBJ1-2|TRBV2
CASRITYGYTF
TGTGCCAGCCGAATTACCTATGGCTACACCTTC
>.|.|TRBJ2-3|TRBV30
CAWRIVRGVRPDTQYF
TGTGCCTGGAGAATTGTTAGGGGGGTTAGGCCAGATACGCAGTATTTT
>.|many|TRBJ1-3|TRBV29-1
CSVSTGSTGNTIYF
TGCAGCGTTAGCACAGGTTCGACTGGAAACACCATATATTTT
>.|many|TRBJ2-7|TRBV20-1
CSAIHSGGYEQYF
TGCAGTGCTATCCACTCCGGAGGCTACGAGCAGTACTTC
>TRBD2|many|TRBJ2-1|TRBV10-3
CAISESAGGSDEQFF
TGTGCCATCAGTGAGTCCGCGGGAGGAAGCGATGAGCAGTTCTTC
>.|many|TRBJ2-1|TRBV29-1
CSVEKSQGNEQFF
TGCAGCGTTGAGAAGTCACAGGGCAATGAGCAGTTCTTC
>TRBD2|many|TRBJ2-1|TRBV5-1
CASSPGGPRQFF
TGCGCCAGCAGCCCGGGGGGTCCTAGGCAGTTCTTC
>TRBD1|medium-sized|TRBJ1-2|TRBV2
CASSVRQGYYGYTF
TGTGCCAGCAGTGTGAGACAGGGATACTATGGCTACACCTTC
>.|many|TRBJ1-2|TRBV6-5
CASRSGSNYGYTF
TGTGCCAGCAGGTCGGGCTCTAACTATGGCTACACCTTC
>TRBD1|many|TRBJ1-5|TRBV11-2
CASSSLQGSNQPQHF
TGTGCCAGCAGCTCATTACAGGGGAGTAATCAGCCCCAGCATTTT
>TRBD1|many|TRBJ2-5|TRBV5-1
CASSQGTGGGTQYF
TGCGCCAGCAGCCAGGGGACAGGCGGTGGGACCCAGTACTTC
>.|few|TRBJ2-6|TRBV9
CASSLKSGGANVLTF
TGTGCCAGCAGCCTCAAGTCGGGTGGGGCCAACGTCCTGACTTTC
>.|many|TRBJ1-2|TRBV10-3
CATTGQYGYTF
TGTGCCACCACAGGACAGTATGGCTACACCTTC
>.|many|TRBJ1-2|TRBV24-1
CATSDSRDMFNYGYTF
TGTGCCACCAGTGATTCCCGGGACATGTTTAACTATGGCTACACCTTC
>TRBD2|.|TRBJ2-1|TRBV20-1
CSANRLAPNEQFF
TGCAGTGCCAACCGACTAGCCCCCAATGAGCAGTTCTTC
>TRBD1|many|TRBJ2-5|TRBV19
CASGTGAETQYF
TGTGCCAGTGGAACAGGGGCGGAGACCCAGTACTTC
>TRBD2|.|TRBJ2-1|TRBV28
CASSFPGTSGRSEFF
TGTGCCAGCAGTTTTCCTGGGACTAGCGGGAGGAGTGAGTTCTTC
>TRBD2|.|TRBJ2-7|TRBV15
CATTPFRQSGRPSETVYTYEQYF
TGTGCCACCACCCCATTTAGACAGAGCGGGAGGCCTTCGGAGACGGTCTATACCTACGAGCAGTACTTC
>.|many|TRBJ1-2|TRBV6-1
CASSERARVGMTHGGYTF
TGTGCCAGCAGTGAGAGAGCCAGAGTCGGGATGACCCATGGTGGCTACACCTTC
>.|few|TRBJ1-2|TRBV9
CAGSVVPYDSTGGYGYTF
TGTGCCGGCAGCGTAGTACCGTACGACTCAACGGGGGGGTATGGCTACACCTTC
>TRBD1|.|TRBJ2-1|TRBV9
CASSEGGTGAIEQFF
TGTGCCAGCAGCGAGGGGGGGACAGGGGCCATCGAGCAGTTCTTC
>TRBD2|.|TRBJ2-2|TRBV2
CASRGGGIGELFF
TGTGCCAGCCGGGGGGGGGGTATCGGGGAGCTGTTTTTT
>.|many|TRBJ1-2|TRBV29-1
CSVDPGRGYTF
TGCAGCGTTGATCCGGGCCGGGGCTACACCTTC
>.|many|TRBJ2-7|TRBV19
CASSRARQANEQYF
TGTGCCAGTAGCCGGGCACGACAGGCGAACGAGCAGTACTTC
>TRBD1|many|TRBJ1-3|TRBV10-3
CAISESRNVEGALYSGNTIYF
TGTGCCATCAGTGAGTCGAGAAATGTGGAGGGGGCACTTTACTCTGGAAACACCATATATTTT
>.|many|TRBJ2-3|TRBV7-8
CASSLAKEGPQSTDTQYF
TGTGCCAGCAGCTTAGCGAAGGAGGGACCTCAGAGCACAGATACGCAGTATTTT
>.|many|TRBJ2-6|TRBV13
CASSQNRAGRSGANVLTF
TGTGCCAGCAGCCAGAACAGGGCGGGAAGGTCTGGGGCCAACGTCCTGACTTTC
>TRBD1|many|TRBJ2-7|TRBV20-1
CSARVRDRGSYEQYF
TGCAGTGCTAGAGTCCGGGACAGGGGCTCCTACGAGCAGTACTTC
>.|.|TRBJ1-3|TRBV16
CASSQSRASGNTIYF
TGTGCCAGCAGCCAATCGAGGGCCTCTGGAAACACCATATATTTT
>TRBD2|many|TRBJ2-1|TRBV2
CASRGGFNEQFF
TGTGCCAGCAGGGGGGGGTTCAATGAGCAGTTCTTC